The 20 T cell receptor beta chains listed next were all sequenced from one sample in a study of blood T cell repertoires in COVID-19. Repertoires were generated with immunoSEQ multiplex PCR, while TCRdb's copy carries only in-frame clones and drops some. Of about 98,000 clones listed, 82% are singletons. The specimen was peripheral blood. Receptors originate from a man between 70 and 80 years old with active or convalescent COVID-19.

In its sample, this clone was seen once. This CDR3 reads CATGIYEQYF. CDR3 DNA sequence: TGTGCCACCGGGATTTACGAGCAGTACTTC. The chain joins TRBV7-6 to TRBJ2-7, with D perhaps TRBD2 (5 bases). Trimming removed 10 bases at V and 4 bases at J, with 8 bases between. Per germline, CDR1 SGHVS and CDR2 FNYEAQ. This CDR3 contains 10 residues.

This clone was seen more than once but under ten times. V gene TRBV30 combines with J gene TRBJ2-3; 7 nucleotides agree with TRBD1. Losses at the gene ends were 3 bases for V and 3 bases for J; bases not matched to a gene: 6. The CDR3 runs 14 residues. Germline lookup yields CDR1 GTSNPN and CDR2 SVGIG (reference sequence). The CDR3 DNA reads TGTGCCTGGAGATGGGGCAGGGGGACAGATACGCAGTATTTT. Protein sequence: CAWRWGRGTDTQYF.

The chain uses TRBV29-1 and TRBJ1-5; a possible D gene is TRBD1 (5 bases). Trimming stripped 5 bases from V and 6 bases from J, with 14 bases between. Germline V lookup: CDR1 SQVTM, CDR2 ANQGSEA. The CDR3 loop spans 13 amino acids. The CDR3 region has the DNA TGCAGCGTTTCCTTGGGGCAGGGTCAGCCCCAGCATTTT. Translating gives CSVSLGQGQPQHF.

CDR3 protein: CASSRDRTGRNSPLHF. CDR3 DNA sequence: TGTGCCAGCAGTCGAGATAGGACAGGGAGAAATTCACCCCTCCACTTT. The genes are TRBV6-4 and TRBJ1-6; 8 nucleotides match TRBD1. The CDR3 consists of 16 residues. V lost 5 bases and J lost 7; bases outside the gene matches: 10. CDR1 is MRHNA and CDR2 is SNTAGT in the germline V gene.

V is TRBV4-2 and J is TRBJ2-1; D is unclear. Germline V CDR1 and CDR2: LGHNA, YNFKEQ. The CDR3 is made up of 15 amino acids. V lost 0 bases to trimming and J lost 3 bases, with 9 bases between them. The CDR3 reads CASSQDPILYNEQFF. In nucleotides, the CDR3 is TGTGCCAGCAGCCAAGACCCTATTCTCTACAATGAGCAGTTCTTC.

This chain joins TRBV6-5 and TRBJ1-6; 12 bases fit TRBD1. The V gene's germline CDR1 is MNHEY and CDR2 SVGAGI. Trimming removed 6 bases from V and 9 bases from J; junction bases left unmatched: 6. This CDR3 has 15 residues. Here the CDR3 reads CASSLQGQGASPLHF. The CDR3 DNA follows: TGTGCCAGCAGCCTCCAGGGACAGGGGGCTTCACCCCTCCACTTT.

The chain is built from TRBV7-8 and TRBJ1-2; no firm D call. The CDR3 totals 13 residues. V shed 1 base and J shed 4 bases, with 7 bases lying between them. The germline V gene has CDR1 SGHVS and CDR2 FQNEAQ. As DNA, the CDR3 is TGTGCCAGCAGCTTAGGGGCCTTCTATGGCTACACCTTC. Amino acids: CASSLGAFYGYTF.

Written as DNA, the CDR3 is TGTGCCAGCAGCCAGGGACTAGCAGCCTACAATGAGCAGTTCTTC. Its protein product is CASSQGLAAYNEQFF. The rearrangement uses TRBV11-3 and TRBJ2-1, with TRBD2 matching over 9 bases. Per the germline V gene, CDR1 is SGHNT and CDR2 is YENEEA. CDR3 size: 15 residues. V shed 5 bases and J 2 bases; nucleotides not matched to a gene: 4.

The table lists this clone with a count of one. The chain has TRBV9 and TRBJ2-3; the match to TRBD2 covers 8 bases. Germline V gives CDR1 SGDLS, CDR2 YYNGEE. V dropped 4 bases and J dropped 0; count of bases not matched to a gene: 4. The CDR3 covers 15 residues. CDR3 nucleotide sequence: TGTGCCAGCAGCCTACGCGGGGGGAGCACAGATACGCAGTATTTT. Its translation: CASSLRGGSTDTQYF.

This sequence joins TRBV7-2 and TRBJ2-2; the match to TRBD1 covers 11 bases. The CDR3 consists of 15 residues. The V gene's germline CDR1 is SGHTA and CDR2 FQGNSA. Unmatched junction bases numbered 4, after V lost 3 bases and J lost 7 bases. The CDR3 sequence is CASSLDRGRIGELFF. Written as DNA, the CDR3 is TGTGCCAGCAGCTTGGACAGGGGGCGTATCGGGGAGCTGTTTTTT.

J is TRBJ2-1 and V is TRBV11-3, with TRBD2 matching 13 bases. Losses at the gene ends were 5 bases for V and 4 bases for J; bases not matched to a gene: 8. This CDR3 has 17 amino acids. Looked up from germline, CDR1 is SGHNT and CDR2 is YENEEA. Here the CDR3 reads CASSPAEGLAGYNEQFF. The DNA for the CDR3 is TGTGCCAGCAGCCCAGCCGAGGGACTAGCGGGGTACAATGAGCAGTTCTTC.

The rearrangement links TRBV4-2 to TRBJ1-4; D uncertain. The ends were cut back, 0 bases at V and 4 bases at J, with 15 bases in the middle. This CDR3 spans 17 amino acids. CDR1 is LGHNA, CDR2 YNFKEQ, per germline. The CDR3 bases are TGTGCCAGCAGCCAAGATTTGGCGGCAGCGAGTAATGAAAAACTGTTTTTT. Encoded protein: CASSQDLAAASNEKLFF.

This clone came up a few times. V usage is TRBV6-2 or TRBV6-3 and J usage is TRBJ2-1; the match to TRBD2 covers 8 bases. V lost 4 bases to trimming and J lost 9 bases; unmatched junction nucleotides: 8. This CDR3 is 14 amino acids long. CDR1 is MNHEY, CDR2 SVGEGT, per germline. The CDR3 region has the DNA TGTGCCAGCAGTTTCTACGGGGGGGCTTTTGAGCAGTTCTTC. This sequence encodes CASSFYGGAFEQFF.

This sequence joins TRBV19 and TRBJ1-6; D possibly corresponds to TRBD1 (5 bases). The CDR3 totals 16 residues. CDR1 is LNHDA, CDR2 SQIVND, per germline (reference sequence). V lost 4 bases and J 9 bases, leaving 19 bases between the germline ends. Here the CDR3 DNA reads TGTGCCAGTAGTACATCCAGGGAGGGGCGCGGTTCACCCCTCCACTTT. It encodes CASSTSREGRGSPLHF.

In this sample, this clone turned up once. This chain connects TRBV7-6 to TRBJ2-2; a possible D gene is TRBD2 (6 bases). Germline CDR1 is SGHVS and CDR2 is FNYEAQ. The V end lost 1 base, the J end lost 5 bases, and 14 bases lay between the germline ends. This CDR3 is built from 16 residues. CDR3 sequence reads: CASSLGLARGTGELFF. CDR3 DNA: TGTGCCAGCAGCTTAGGGCTAGCGCGCGGAACCGGGGAGCTGTTTTTT.

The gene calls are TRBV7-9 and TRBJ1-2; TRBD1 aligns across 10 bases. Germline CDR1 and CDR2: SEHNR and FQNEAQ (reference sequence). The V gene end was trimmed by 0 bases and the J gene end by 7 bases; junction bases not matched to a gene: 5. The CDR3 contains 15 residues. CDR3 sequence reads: CASSLAGTGDGGYTF. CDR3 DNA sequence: TGTGCCAGCAGCTTAGCTGGGACAGGGGATGGTGGCTACACCTTC.

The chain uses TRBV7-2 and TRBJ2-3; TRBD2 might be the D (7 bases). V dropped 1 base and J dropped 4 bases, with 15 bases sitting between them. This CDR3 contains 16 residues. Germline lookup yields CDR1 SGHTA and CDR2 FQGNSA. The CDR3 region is CASSLGLAGASDTQYF. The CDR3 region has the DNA TGTGCCAGCAGCTTAGGACTGGCGGGGGCTTCAGATACGCAGTATTTT.

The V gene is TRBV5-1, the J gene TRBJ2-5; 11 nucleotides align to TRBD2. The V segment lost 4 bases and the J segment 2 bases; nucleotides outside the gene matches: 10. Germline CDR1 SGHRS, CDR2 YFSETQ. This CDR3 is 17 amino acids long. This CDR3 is CASSTTTSGGAQETQYF. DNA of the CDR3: TGCGCCAGCAGCACAACCACTAGCGGGGGAGCGCAAGAGACCCAGTACTTC.

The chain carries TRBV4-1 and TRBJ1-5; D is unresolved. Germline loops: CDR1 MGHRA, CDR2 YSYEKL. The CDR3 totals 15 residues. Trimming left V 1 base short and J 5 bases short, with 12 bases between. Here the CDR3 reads CASSQGEGFYQPQHF. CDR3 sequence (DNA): TGCGCCAGCAGCCAAGGGGAGGGTTTTTATCAGCCCCAGCATTTT.

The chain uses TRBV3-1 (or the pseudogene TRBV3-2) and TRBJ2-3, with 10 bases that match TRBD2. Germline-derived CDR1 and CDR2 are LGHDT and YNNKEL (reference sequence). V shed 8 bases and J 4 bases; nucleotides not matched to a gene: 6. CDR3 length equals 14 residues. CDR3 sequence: CASRERGGPDTQYF. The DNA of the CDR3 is TGTGCCAGCCGGGAGCGGGGGGGCCCAGATACGCAGTATTTT.